These 10 T cell receptor beta chains share one sample of origin, sequenced in a study of T cells in Graves' hyperthyroidism and ophthalmopathy. TCR beta CDR3 regions were amplified from RNA. The primer set for the first-round RT-PCR of the TCR CDR3 was HTBI. Each CDR3 protein is one row after TCRdb ran MiXCR on the multiplex PCR reads. The sample holds about 270,000 distinct CDR3 sequences, approximately 14% seen once. The material sequenced was blood. The receptors were gathered from a woman aged 50 to 65 with Graves' hyperthyroidism that later progressed to Graves' ophthalmopathy.

This clonotype appeared many times. This chain joins TRBV28 and TRBJ1-5, with no clear D. The CDR3 has 13 amino acids. Germline CDR1 reads MDHEN; CDR2 reads SYDVKM. The V and J ends lost 7 bases and 2 bases respectively, with 9 bases between them. CDR3 bases: TGTGCCAGCAATGGTTGGGGCAATCAGCCCCAGCATTTT. Its translation is CASNGWGNQPQHF.

The chain combines TRBV19 with TRBJ1-3, with TRBD1 as a possible D gene (5 bases). The CDR3 is 17 residues long. The V gene's germline CDR1 is LNHDA and CDR2 SQIVND (reference sequence). Trimming took off 3 bases at V and 0 bases at J, with 15 bases between the two ends. DNA of the CDR3: TGTGCCAGTAGTATTCCGGGACGCTGGATCTCTGGAAACACCATATATTTT. Its translation: CASSIPGRWISGNTIYF.

J is TRBJ2-3 and V is TRBV6-1; tentative D call: TRBD1 (6 bases). V lost 6 bases to trimming and J lost 0 bases, with 10 bases between them. CDR1 is MNHNS, CDR2 SASEGT, per germline. The CDR3 length is 14 residues. CDR3 DNA sequence: TGTGCCAGCAGACAGGGCCTTAGCACAGATACGCAGTATTTT. Translated: CASRQGLSTDTQYF.

This clonotype has just a few counts. This rearrangement joins TRBV6-1 to TRBJ2-5, with D hard to call. The CDR3 is made up of 16 amino acids. The V end lost 5 bases, the J end lost 2 bases, and 18 bases lay between the germline ends. Germline-derived CDR1 and CDR2 are MNHNS and SASEGT. The CDR3 loop is CASSTPPPVGQETQYF. The CDR3 DNA is TGTGCCAGCAGTACCCCTCCTCCGGTGGGGCAAGAGACCCAGTACTTC.

As concerns this clonotype: Being one base from a much bigger clone, this may be a read error. V and J are TRBV10-3 and TRBJ2-5; D unclear. Germline values: CDR1 ENHRY, CDR2 SYGVKD. V dropped 2 bases and J dropped 3 bases, with 13 bases sitting between them. The CDR3 consists of 15 residues. The CDR3 region is CAISERSGVEETQYF. CDR3 coding DNA: TGTGCCATCAGTGAGAGGTCTGGGGTCGAAGAGACCCAGTACTTC.

This clonotype was counted many times. The chain recombines TRBV4-2 with TRBJ1-2; no definite D call. V lost 1 base and J lost 5, with 11 bases in between. CDR3 length: 14 residues. Germline lookup yields CDR1 LGHNA and CDR2 YNFKEQ. The CDR3 DNA sequence: TGTGCCAGCAGCCAAGGCGAGGGAGGATATGGCTACACCTTC. It is translated as CASSQGEGGYGYTF.

This clonotype was seen many times. The chain carries TRBV28 and TRBJ2-7; possibly TRBD2 for D (7 bases). Germline CDR1 is MDHEN and CDR2 is SYDVKM. CDR3 length: 14 residues. The V end was cut by 7 bases, the J end by 2 bases, with 15 bases between. The CDR3 here is CASTVGGAPYEQYF. In DNA form, the CDR3 reads TGTGCCAGCACCGTAGGGGGGGCCCCCTACGAGCAGTACTTC.

This clonotype was counted at least ten times. The chain recombines TRBV28 with TRBJ2-1; D is unresolved. This CDR3 has 15 amino acids. Germline CDR1 MDHEN, CDR2 SYDVKM. Trimming removed 3 bases at V and 0 bases at J, with 9 bases between. The CDR3 coding sequence is TGTGCCAGCAGTTTGGACCGAAGCTCCTACAATGAGCAGTTCTTC. It specifies CASSLDRSSYNEQFF.

The chain links TRBV18 to TRBJ2-6; no definite D call. Trimming pared 0 bases from V and 4 bases from J, leaving 7 bases between. The CDR3 extends over 15 amino acids. Germline loops: CDR1 KGHSH, CDR2 LQKENI. CDR3 DNA sequence: TGTGCCAGCTCACCACCGGGGTTGGGGGCCAACGTCCTGACTTTC. It codes for CASSPPGLGANVLTF. The full variable domain, completed using reference TRBV18 and TRBJ2-6, is NAGVMQNPRHLVRRRGQEARLRCSPMKGHSHVYWYRQLPEEGLKFMVYLQKENIIDESGMPKERFSAEFPKEGPSILRIQQVVRGDSAAYFCASSPPGLGANVLTFGAGSRLTVL.

This clonotype has a count of ten or more. This chain uses TRBV9 with TRBJ2-1; D ambiguous. The CDR3 length is 16 residues. The V end was cut by 0 bases, the J end by 2 bases, with 12 bases between. Germline-derived CDR1 and CDR2 are SGDLS and YYNGEE. The CDR3 sequence is CASSVASRGAYNEQFF. In DNA, the CDR3 is TGTGCCAGCAGCGTAGCTTCTCGCGGCGCCTACAATGAGCAGTTCTTC.